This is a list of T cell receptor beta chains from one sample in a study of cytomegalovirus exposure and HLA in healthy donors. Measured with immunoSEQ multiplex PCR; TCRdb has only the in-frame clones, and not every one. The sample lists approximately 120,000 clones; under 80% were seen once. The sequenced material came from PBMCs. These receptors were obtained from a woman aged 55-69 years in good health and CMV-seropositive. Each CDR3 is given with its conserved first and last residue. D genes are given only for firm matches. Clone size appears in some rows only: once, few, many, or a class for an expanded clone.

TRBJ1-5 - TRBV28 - CASCRGNQPQHF TGTGCCAGCTGTAGGGGGAATCAGCCCCAGCATTTT
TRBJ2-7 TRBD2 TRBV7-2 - CASSPRSGSAYEQYF TGTGCCAGCAGCCCTAGGAGCGGGAGTGCCTACGAGCAGTACTTC
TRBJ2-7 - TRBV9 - CASSVDQGPGYEQYF TGTGCCAGCAGCGTAGATCAAGGTCCAGGGTACGAGCAGTACTTC
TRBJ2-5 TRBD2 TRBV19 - CASRPSGVASGTQETQYF TGTGCCAGTAGACCTTCCGGGGTGGCTAGCGGGACACAAGAGACCCAGTACTTC
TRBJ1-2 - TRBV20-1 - CSVLNYGYTF TGCAGTGTTCTAAACTATGGCTACACCTTC
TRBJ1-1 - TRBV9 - CASSPHRETEAFF TGTGCCAGCAGCCCGCACCGAGAGACTGAAGCTTTCTTT
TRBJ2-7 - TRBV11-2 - CASTVGSGDSYEQYF TGTGCCAGCACCGTTGGTAGCGGAGACTCCTACGAGCAGTACTTC
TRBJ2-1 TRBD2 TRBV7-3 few CASRQTGTRYDNEQFF TGTGCCAGCAGACAAACCGGGACTAGGTATGACAATGAGCAGTTCTTC
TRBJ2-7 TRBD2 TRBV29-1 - CSASGWVAGGHEQYF TGCAGCGCCTCGGGTTGGGTAGCGGGAGGGCACGAGCAGTACTTC
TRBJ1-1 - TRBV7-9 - CASSLLGGFISYTEAFF TGTGCCAGCAGCTTACTAGGAGGGTTCATATCGTACACTGAAGCTTTCTTT
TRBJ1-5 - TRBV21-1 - CASSKFPVEGQRIQPQHF TGTGCCAGCAGCAAATTCCCTGTTGAGGGACAGAGAATTCAGCCCCAGCATTTT
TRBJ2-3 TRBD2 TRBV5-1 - CASSFGSGGADTQYF TGCGCCAGCAGCTTTGGTAGCGGGGGAGCAGATACGCAGTATTTT
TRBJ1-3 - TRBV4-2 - CASSQERSGVNTIYF TGTGCCAGCAGCCAAGAAAGGTCAGGGGTAAACACCATATATTTT
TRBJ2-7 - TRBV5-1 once CASSLQSALSYEQYF TGCGCCAGCAGCTTGCAATCAGCGCTCTCCTACGAGCAGTACTTC
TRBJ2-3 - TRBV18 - CASSQQFGTDTQYF TGTGCCAGCTCCCAACAGTTCGGCACAGATACGCAGTATTTT
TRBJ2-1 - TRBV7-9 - CASSPGGRYNEQFF TGTGCCAGCAGCCCTGGGGGCCGCTACAATGAGCAGTTCTTC
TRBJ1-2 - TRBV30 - CASLPEGSRGYTF TGTGCCTCACTACCCGAGGGCTCACGTGGCTACACCTTC
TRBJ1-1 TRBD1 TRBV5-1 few CASVSQGANTEAFF TGCGCCAGCGTCAGTCAGGGGGCGAACACTGAAGCTTTCTTT
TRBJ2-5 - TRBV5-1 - CASSLYDRQETQYF TGCGCCAGCAGCTTGTACGACAGACAAGAGACCCAGTACTTC
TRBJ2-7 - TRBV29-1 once CSGGGGSGDEQYF TGCAGCGGTGGGGGCGGGAGCGGGGACGAGCAGTACTTC
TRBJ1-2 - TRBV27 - CASSPSHLPGNYGYTF TGTGCCAGCAGTCCTTCACACCTCCCAGGCAACTATGGCTACACCTTC
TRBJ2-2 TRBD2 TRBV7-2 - CASILGTSGGAPIGELFF TGTGCCAGCATCCTCGGGACTAGCGGGGGGGCCCCAATCGGGGAGCTGTTTTTT
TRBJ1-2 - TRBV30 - CASYRGRRGYTF TGTGCCTCCTATAGGGGGAGAAGGGGCTACACCTTC
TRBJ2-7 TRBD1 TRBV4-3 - CASSQALGTGAPYEQYF TGCGCCAGCAGCCAAGCCCTAGGGACAGGGGCCCCCTACGAGCAGTACTTC
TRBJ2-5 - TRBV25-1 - CASSEPSRGVAETQYF TGTGCCAGCAGTGAACCCTCACGCGGGGTCGCGGAGACCCAGTACTTC
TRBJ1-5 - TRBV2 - CASRLPGLYSNQPQHF TGTGCCAGCAGATTACCGGGACTATATAGCAATCAGCCCCAGCATTTT
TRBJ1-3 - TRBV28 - CASSLVGLSGNTIYF TGTGCCAGCAGTTTAGTTGGCCTTTCTGGAAACACCATATATTTT
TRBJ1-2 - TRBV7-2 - CASSFGGTYGYTF TGTGCCAGCAGCTTTGGAGGGACCTATGGCTACACCTTC
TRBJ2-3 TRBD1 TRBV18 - CASSPQGQTFTDTQYF TGTGCCAGCTCACCCCAGGGACAGACCTTCACAGATACGCAGTATTTT
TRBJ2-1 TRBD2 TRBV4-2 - CASSQGMTSGKVEQFF TGTGCCAGCAGCCAAGGCATGACTAGCGGGAAGGTTGAGCAGTTCTTC